The 13 T cell receptor beta chains reported below all come from one sample, sequenced in a study of blood T cell repertoires in COVID-19. Generated by immunoSEQ multiplex PCR, the TCRdb table keeps only in-frame clones and is missing some. The sample lists roughly 76,000 clones; more than 75% were seen once. The sequencing sample was made of peripheral blood. Receptors were obtained from an elderly woman with active or convalescent COVID-19.

The chain carries TRBV29-1 and TRBJ2-2; no firm D call. CDR1 SQVTM and CDR2 ANQGSEA come from the germline V gene. The CDR3 loop spans 15 amino acids. Trimming removed 7 bases from V and 2 bases from J, with 17 bases in between. Here the CDR3 DNA reads TGCAGCGCCCAATCCCCATTCCCCAACACCGGGGAGCTGTTTTTT. Its translation: CSAQSPFPNTGELFF.

V and J are TRBV6-5 and TRBJ1-6; 8 bases are shared with TRBD1. With V trimmed by 7 bases and J by 5 bases, 7 bases remained unmatched. CDR1 MNHEY and CDR2 SVGAGI come from the germline V gene. CDR3 length: 15 amino acids. Here the CDR3 reads CASTPGQVDNSPLHF. In DNA form, the CDR3 reads TGTGCCAGCACCCCGGGACAGGTGGATAATTCACCCCTCCACTTT.

This clone appeared a single time. The genes are TRBV6-2 or TRBV6-3 and TRBJ2-2, with 9 bases fitting TRBD2. This CDR3 spans 17 amino acids. Germline trimming cut 0 bases from V and 5 bases from J; bases unmatched to any gene: 7. Germline V gene lookup returns CDR1 MNHEY and CDR2 SVGEGT. The CDR3 is CASSYSHSGGGTGELFF. In nucleotides, the CDR3 is TGTGCCAGCAGTTACTCCCATAGCGGGGGAGGAACCGGGGAGCTGTTTTTT.

V gene TRBV11-1 combines with J gene TRBJ2-5, with TRBD1 matching 7 bases. J lost 1 base, V lost 11 bases, and 10 bases had no gene match. Germline-derived CDR1 and CDR2 are SGHAT and FQDESV (reference sequence). This CDR3 is 14 amino acids long. The CDR3 coding sequence is TGTGCCTCCGCCCCAGGGACAGCCCAAGAGACCCAGTACTTC. Amino acid sequence: CASAPGTAQETQYF. Full variable domain (missing parts from reference TRBV11-1 and TRBJ2-5): EAEVAQSPRYKITEKSQAVAFWCDPISGHATLYWYRQILGQGPELLVQFQDESVVDDSQLPKDRFSAERLKGVDSTLKIQPAELGDSAMYLCASAPGTAQETQYFGPGTRLLVL.

V is TRBV4-2 and J is TRBJ1-1, with TRBD1 matching 7 bases. Trimming at V came to 1 base and at J to 2 bases, leaving 1 base not matched to a gene. The CDR3 has 14 residues. Looked up from germline, CDR1 is LGHNA and CDR2 is YNFKEQ. As DNA, the CDR3 is TGTGCCAGCAGCCAAGGGGACAGTAACACTGAAGCTTTCTTT. Protein product: CASSQGDSNTEAFF.

The chain has TRBV15 and TRBJ2-4, with D tentatively TRBD2 (6 bases). The CDR3 extends over 17 amino acids. Germline V gene sequence: CDR1 LNHNV, CDR2 YYDKDF (reference sequence). V dropped 6 bases and J dropped 0 bases, with 18 bases sitting between them. The CDR3 DNA reads as TGTGCCACCAGTTCCACCGGGGGAATATCAGCCAAAAACATTCAGTACTTC. Encoded protein: CATSSTGGISAKNIQYF.

The gene calls are TRBV19 and TRBJ1-3; TRBD1 might be the D (6 bases). The germline V gene has CDR1 LNHDA and CDR2 SQIVND (reference sequence). The CDR3 extends over 13 amino acids. The germline V and J ends were trimmed by 8 bases and 2 bases, with 10 bases remaining between them. CDR3 sequence (DNA): TGTGCCAGTCGACAGGTCGCTGGAAACACCATATATTTT. Protein product: CASRQVAGNTIYF.

The chain has TRBV19 and TRBJ2-2, with a tentative D call TRBD2 (6 bases). The CDR3 length is 16 residues. Germline assignment: CDR1 LNHDA and CDR2 SQIVND (reference sequence). Between the trimmed V and J ends, which lost 3 bases and 3 bases, there was a span of 14 bases. CDR3 sequence (DNA): TGTGCCAGTAGTATCTATGCGGGAACTGACACCGGGGAGCTGTTTTTT. The encoded protein is CASSIYAGTDTGELFF.

The chain carries TRBV30 and TRBJ1-4, with 7 bases lining up with TRBD1. J lost 5 bases, V lost 3 bases, and 9 bases had no gene match. Germline V lookup: CDR1 GTSNPN, CDR2 SVGIG (reference sequence). This CDR3 is built from 15 residues. DNA for the CDR3: TGTGCCTGGAGCGCAAGGGGGCGCGGGAATGAAAAACTGTTTTTT. Translated: CAWSARGRGNEKLFF. The full variable domain, with the rest looked up from reference TRBV30 and TRBJ1-4, is SQTIHQWPATLVQPVGSPLSLECTVEGTSNPNLYWYRQAAGRGLQLLFYSVGIGQISSEVPQNLSASRPQDRQFILSSKKLLLSDSGFYLCAWSARGRGNEKLFFGSGTQLSVL.

This clone was counted a single time. The chain combines TRBV20-1 with TRBJ1-1; a possible D gene is TRBD1 (5 bases). V dropped 3 bases and J dropped 4 bases, with 12 bases sitting between them. Germline CDR1 reads DFQATT; CDR2 reads SNEGSKA (reference sequence). The CDR3 runs to 13 residues. Here the CDR3 reads CSASGGGGTEAFF. CDR3 nucleotide sequence: TGCAGTGCTAGTGGGGGGGGTGGCACTGAAGCTTTCTTT.

The J gene is TRBJ1-5, the V gene TRBV19, with D perhaps matching TRBD1 (5 bases). Per the germline V gene, CDR1 is LNHDA and CDR2 is SQIVND (reference sequence). The ends were cut back, 10 bases at V and 3 bases at J, with 13 bases in the middle. There are 13 residues in the CDR3. CDR3 nucleotides: TGTGCCACCATGGGGGGTATCAATCAGCCCCAGCATTTT. This codes for CATMGGINQPQHF.

The J gene is TRBJ2-2, the V gene TRBV5-6, with D perhaps matching TRBD2 (6 bases). The CDR3 extends over 13 amino acids. Germline V gene data show CDR1 as SGHDT and CDR2 as YYEEEE. Trimming took 3 bases from V and 5 from J, leaving 8 bases between them. The CDR3 nucleotides are TGTGCCAGCAGCTGGGACTTGACCGGGGAGCTGTTTTTT. This gives the protein CASSWDLTGELFF. The variable domain in full, completed from reference TRBV5-6 and TRBJ2-2, reads DAGVTQSPTHLIKTRGQQVTLRCSPKSGHDTVSWYQQALGQGPQFIFQYYEEEERQRGNFPDRFSGHQFPNYSSELNVNALLLGDSALYLCASSWDLTGELFFGEGSRLTVL.

The chain is built from TRBV4-1 and TRBJ2-2; TRBD1 aligns across 8 bases. Germline-derived CDR1 and CDR2 are MGHRA and YSYEKL. V was pared by 4 bases and J by 5 bases, with 12 bases of the junction left unmatched. The CDR3 loop spans 17 amino acids. The CDR3, as DNA: TGCGCCAGCAGCCCAATCCCGGGACAGGTCATTACCGGGGAGCTGTTTTTT. Protein: CASSPIPGQVITGELFF.